These T cell receptor beta chains were read from a single sample in a study of T cell responses to AZD1222 COVID-19 vaccine. Data came from immunoSEQ multiplex PCR; TCRdb stores just in-frame clones and leaves some out. The data contain 190,000 or so clones, approximately 90% of them singletons. The starting material was peripheral blood, obtained 28 days after the second AZD1222 dose. All receptors come from an adult who received the AZD1222 COVID-19 vaccine. Each CDR3 is given with its conserved first and last residue. A D gene is named only where the DNA matches it firmly. Rows give clone size only sometimes, using once, few, many, or a class for an expanded clone.

d_call clone_size j_call v_call cdr3_nt cdr3_aa
TRBD2 NA TRBJ2-7 TRBV29-1 TGCAGCGTGGGAGGGGGGCGCCCGACTAGCGGGAGGACCCTTTACGAGCAGTACTTC CSVGGGRPTSGRTLYEQYF
NA once TRBJ1-6 TRBV20-1 TGCAGTGCCGAGCGGAGTTCACCCCTCCACTTT CSAERSSPLHF
NA NA TRBJ1-1 TRBV5-1 TGCGCCAGCAGCTTGGCCGGAGGGGCGGGAAACACTGAAGCTTTCTTT CASSLAGGAGNTEAFF
NA NA TRBJ1-1 TRBV30 TGTGCCTGGAGTGTACGACGGCAGGGGATTCCTGAAGCTTTCTTT CAWSVRRQGIPEAFF
TRBD1 many TRBJ2-7 TRBV7-2 TGTGCCAGCAGCTTAGCCGGGACAGCCTCCTACGAGCAGTACTTC CASSLAGTASYEQYF
NA NA TRBJ2-2 TRBV7-9 TGTGCCAGCACCCTAAAAGGACATACGAACACCGGGGAGCTGTTTTTT CASTLKGHTNTGELFF
TRBD2 NA TRBJ2-3 TRBV7-2 TGTGCCAGCAGCTTAGCCCGCGGGAGGGGCGACACAGATACGCAGTATTTT CASSLARGRGDTDTQYF
NA NA TRBJ2-7 TRBV13 TGTGCCAGCAGCCGCATGGGGTCAGCCTCCTACGAGCAGTACTTC CASSRMGSASYEQYF
NA NA TRBJ1-5 TRBV6-1 TGTGCCAGCAGTGAAACGAGGTTTCCCCAGCATTTT CASSETRFPQHF
NA NA TRBJ1-1 TRBV5-1 TGCGCCAGTATCAAGGAGGGCCCGAACACTGAAGCTTTCTTT CASIKEGPNTEAFF
NA NA TRBJ1-5 TRBV6-5 TGTGCCAGCGCGTCAGGGAACGCCAATCAGCCCCAGCATTTT CASASGNANQPQHF
NA NA TRBJ2-7 TRBV7-2 TGTGCCAGCAGCCCTCACAGGGGAGGCGAGGAGCAGTACTTC CASSPHRGGEEQYF
NA NA TRBJ2-7 TRBV6-5 TGTGCCAGCAGTTACTCGGGTGCGGCCGTTGGTTACGAGCAGTACTTC CASSYSGAAVGYEQYF
NA NA TRBJ2-7 TRBV2 TGTGCCAGCAGTCTGAGCGTGAGCTCCTACGAGCAGTACTTC CASSLSVSSYEQYF
NA NA TRBJ1-1 TRBV2 TGTGCCAGCAGTGTGTCAGACTCTGAAGCTTTCTTT CASSVSDSEAFF
NA NA TRBJ2-2 TRBV6-5 TGTGCCAGCAGTCCGATGATGGGGGCCACCGGGGAGCTGTTTTTT CASSPMMGATGELFF
TRBD2 NA TRBJ2-3 TRBV9 TGTGCCAGCAGCGTAGGCTCCGCGGGGGTGCCCACAGATACGCAGTATTTT CASSVGSAGVPTDTQYF
NA NA TRBJ2-1 TRBV7-9 TGTGCCAGCAGCGCCAGAGCCGGGACGCCTCCCAATGAGCAGTTCTTC CASSARAGTPPNEQFF
TRBD1 NA TRBJ1-5 TRBV7-2 TGTGCCAGCAGCTTAACTGGACAGGGGGCAAATCAGCCCCAGCATTTT CASSLTGQGANQPQHF
TRBD1 NA TRBJ2-5 TRBV7-2 TGTGCCAGCAGCTCGACAGGGTTGGAGACCCAGTACTTC CASSSTGLETQYF
NA NA TRBJ1-2 TRBV28 TGTGCCAGCAGTTCCCCGGGACTCGATGGCTACACCTTC CASSSPGLDGYTF
NA NA TRBJ1-1 TRBV5-1 TGCGCCAGCAGCTTGGTGGGGGACACTGAAGCTTTCTTT CASSLVGDTEAFF
NA NA TRBJ2-1 TRBV7-2 TGTGCCAGCAGCGTCGGGACTTTATACAATGAGCAGTTCTTC CASSVGTLYNEQFF
TRBD1 NA TRBJ2-2 TRBV7-3 TGTGCCAGCAGCCTCAACAGGGGGAGCACCGGGGAGCTGTTTTTT CASSLNRGSTGELFF
TRBD2 NA TRBJ2-1 TRBV7-2 TGTGCCAGCAGCCAACCTCCGGGACTAGCAATCAATGAGCAGTTCTTC CASSQPPGLAINEQFF
NA NA TRBJ1-2 TRBV28 TGTGCCAGCAGTTTAAGCACAGGGTGGTATGGCTACACCTTC CASSLSTGWYGYTF
NA NA TRBJ1-5 TRBV19 TGTGCCAGTAGGCGGAAAGCGGGGGAGGATCAGCCCCAGCATTTT CASRRKAGEDQPQHF
NA once TRBJ1-1 TRBV6-5 TGTGCCTCTACCCCCATTATGAACACTGAAGCTTTCTTT CASTPIMNTEAFF
TRBD2 NA TRBJ2-1 TRBV9 TGTGCCAGCACCCAGGGCCTAGCGGGGGTTATGAACAATGAGCAGTTCTTC CASTQGLAGVMNNEQFF
NA NA TRBJ1-5 TRBV6-1 TGTGCCAGCAGTGAACAGGGAAATCAGCCCCAGCATTTT CASSEQGNQPQHF
NA few TRBJ1-5 TRBV3-1/TRBV3-2 TGTGCCAGCAGCCAAATGGGAACCAATCAGCCCCAGCATTTT CASSQMGTNQPQHF
TRBD1 NA TRBJ1-3 TRBV9 TGTGCCAGCAGCGTTCAGGGGGACTCTGGAAACACCATATATTTT CASSVQGDSGNTIYF
NA NA TRBJ2-1 TRBV30 TGTGCCTGGAGTAATAGCGGTAGCTGGGATGAGCAGTTCTTC CAWSNSGSWDEQFF
NA NA TRBJ2-3 TRBV29-1 TGCAGCGTTGAAGGGGGTCAGGGCGCAGATACGCAGTATTTT CSVEGGQGADTQYF
TRBD2 NA TRBJ2-3 TRBV24-1 TGTGCCACCAGTGATTTCAAGGGAGGGAGCACAGATACGCAGTATTTT CATSDFKGGSTDTQYF
NA NA TRBJ1-2 TRBV20-1 TGCAGTGCTAGAGATATTGGTGGCTACACCTTC CSARDIGGYTF
TRBD2 NA TRBJ2-7 TRBV30 TGTGCCTGGAGTTTTGCGGGAGCCCCTCCCGACGAGCAGTACTTC CAWSFAGAPPDEQYF
TRBD1 NA TRBJ1-5 TRBV28 TGTGCCAGCAGTGACAGGGTAGGGAATCAGCCCCAGCATTTT CASSDRVGNQPQHF
NA NA TRBJ2-4 TRBV30 TGTGCCTGGATAAGCCCGGGCCGCAAAGGGAACATTCAGTACTTC CAWISPGRKGNIQYF
TRBD1 NA TRBJ2-1 TRBV14 TGTGCCAGCAGCCCCCCTGGGGGACAGGATTCGAATGAGCAGTTCTTC CASSPPGGQDSNEQFF
NA NA TRBJ2-2 TRBV7-2 TGTGCCAGCAGCTTACCCCGCTCCCAGGGCATCACCGGGGAGCTGTTTTTT CASSLPRSQGITGELFF
NA NA TRBJ1-3 TRBV6-5 TGTGCCAGCAGTTCGGGTGGGGGATCAGGAAACACCATATATTTT CASSSGGGSGNTIYF
NA NA TRBJ2-7 TRBV5-4 TGTGCCAGCAGCTTCGGGGCAGTCAACGAGCAGTACTTC CASSFGAVNEQYF
NA NA TRBJ1-1 TRBV19 TGTGCCAGTAAGTTAGGGGAAATGAACACTGAAGCTTTCTTT CASKLGEMNTEAFF